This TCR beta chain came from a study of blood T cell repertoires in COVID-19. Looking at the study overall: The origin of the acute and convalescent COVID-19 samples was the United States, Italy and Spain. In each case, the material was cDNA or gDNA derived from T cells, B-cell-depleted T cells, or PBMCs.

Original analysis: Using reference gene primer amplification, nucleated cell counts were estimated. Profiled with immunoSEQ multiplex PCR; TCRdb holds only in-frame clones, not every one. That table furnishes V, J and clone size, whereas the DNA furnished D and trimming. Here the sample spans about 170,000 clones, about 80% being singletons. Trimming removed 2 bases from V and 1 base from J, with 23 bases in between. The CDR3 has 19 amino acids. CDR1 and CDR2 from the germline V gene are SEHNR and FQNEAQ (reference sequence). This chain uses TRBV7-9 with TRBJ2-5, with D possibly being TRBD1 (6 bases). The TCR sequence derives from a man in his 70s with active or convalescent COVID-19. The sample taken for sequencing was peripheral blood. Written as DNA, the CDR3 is TGTGCCAGCAGCTTATGGAGTTCCTTACCGGGACACACCCAAGAGACCCAGTACTTC. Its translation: CASSLWSSLPGHTQETQYF.